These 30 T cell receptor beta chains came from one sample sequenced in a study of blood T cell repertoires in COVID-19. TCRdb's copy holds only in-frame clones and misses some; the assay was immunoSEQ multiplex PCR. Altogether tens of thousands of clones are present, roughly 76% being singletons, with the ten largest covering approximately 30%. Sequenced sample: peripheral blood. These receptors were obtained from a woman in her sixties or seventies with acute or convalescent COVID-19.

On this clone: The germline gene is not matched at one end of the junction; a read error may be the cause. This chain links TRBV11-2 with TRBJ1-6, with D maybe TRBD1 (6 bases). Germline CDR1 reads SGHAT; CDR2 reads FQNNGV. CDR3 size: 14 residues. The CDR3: CASSLDSGVSPPHF. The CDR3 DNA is TGTGCCAGCAGCTTAGATTCAGGGGTTTCACCCCCCCACTTT.

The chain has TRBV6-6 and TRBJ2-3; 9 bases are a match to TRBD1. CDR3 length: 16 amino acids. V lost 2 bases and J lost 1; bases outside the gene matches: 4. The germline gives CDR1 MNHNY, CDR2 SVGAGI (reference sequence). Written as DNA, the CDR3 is TGTGCCAGCAGTTACGGAACAGGGGGCGGCACAGATACGCAGTATTTT. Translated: CASSYGTGGGTDTQYF.

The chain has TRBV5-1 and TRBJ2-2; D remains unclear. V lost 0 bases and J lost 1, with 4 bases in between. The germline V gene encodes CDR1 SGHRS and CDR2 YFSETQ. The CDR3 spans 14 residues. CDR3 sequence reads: CASSLAGNTGELFF. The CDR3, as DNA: TGCGCCAGCAGCTTGGCAGGGAACACCGGGGAGCTGTTTTTT.

CDR3 coding DNA: TGTGCCAGCTCACCACCGGCTCAGACGGGTTTATATGGCTACACCTTC. It yields the protein CASSPPAQTGLYGYTF. The chain links TRBV18 to TRBJ1-2, with D unclear. In germline, CDR1 is KGHSH, CDR2 LQKENI. This CDR3 comprises 16 residues. With 0 bases removed from V and 5 bases from J, the gap between germline ends came to 16 bases.

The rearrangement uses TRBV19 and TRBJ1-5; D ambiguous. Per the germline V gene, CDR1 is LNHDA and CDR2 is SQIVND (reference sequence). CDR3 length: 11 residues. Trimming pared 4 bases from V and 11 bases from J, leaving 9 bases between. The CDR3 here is CASSTGLAQHF. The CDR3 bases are TGTGCCAGTAGTACAGGATTGGCCCAGCATTTT. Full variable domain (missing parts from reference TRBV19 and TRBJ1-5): DGGITQSPKYLFRKEGQNVTLSCEQNLNHDAMYWYRQDPGQGLRLIYYSQIVNDFQKGDIAEGYSVSREKKESFPLTVTSAQKNPTAFYLCASSTGLAQHFGDGTRLSIL.

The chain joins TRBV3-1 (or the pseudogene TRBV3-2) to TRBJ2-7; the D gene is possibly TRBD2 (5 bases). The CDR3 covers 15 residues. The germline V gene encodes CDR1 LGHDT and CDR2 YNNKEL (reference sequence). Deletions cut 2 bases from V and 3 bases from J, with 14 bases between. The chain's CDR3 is CASSQSIDYGYEQYF. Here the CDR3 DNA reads TGTGCCAGCAGCCAAAGTATAGACTACGGCTACGAGCAGTACTTC.

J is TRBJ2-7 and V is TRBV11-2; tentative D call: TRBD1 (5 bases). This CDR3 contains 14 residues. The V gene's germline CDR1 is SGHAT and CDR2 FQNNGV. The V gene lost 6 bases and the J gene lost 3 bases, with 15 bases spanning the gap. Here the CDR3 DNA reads TGTGCCAGCAGTCGACCTCTTACAGGCTACGAGCAGTACTTC. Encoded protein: CASSRPLTGYEQYF. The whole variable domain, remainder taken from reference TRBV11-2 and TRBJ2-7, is EAGVAQSPRYKIIEKRQSVAFWCNPISGHATLYWYQQILGQGPKLLIQFQNNGVVDDSQLPKDRFSAERLKGVDSTLKIQPAKLEDSAVYLCASSRPLTGYEQYFGPGTRLTVT.

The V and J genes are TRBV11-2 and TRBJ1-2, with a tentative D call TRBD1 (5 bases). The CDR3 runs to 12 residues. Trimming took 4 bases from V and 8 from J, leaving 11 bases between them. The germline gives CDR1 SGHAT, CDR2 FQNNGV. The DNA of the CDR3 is TGTGCCAGCAGCTCCGAGACAGTAGGCTACACCTTC. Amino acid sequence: CASSSETVGYTF.

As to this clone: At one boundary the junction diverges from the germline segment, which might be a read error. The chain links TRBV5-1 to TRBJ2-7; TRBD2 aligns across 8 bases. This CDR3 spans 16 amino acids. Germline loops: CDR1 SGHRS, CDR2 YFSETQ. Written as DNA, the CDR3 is TGCGCCCGCAGCTTGGCCCAGGGGCGGGGGGTGAACGAGCAGTACTTC. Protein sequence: CARSLAQGRGVNEQYF.

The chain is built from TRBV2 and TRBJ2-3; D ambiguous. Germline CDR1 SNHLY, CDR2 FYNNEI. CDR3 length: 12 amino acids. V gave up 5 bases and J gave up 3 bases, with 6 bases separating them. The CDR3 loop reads CASSLFTDTQYF. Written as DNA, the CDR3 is TGTGCCAGCAGTCTGTTTACAGATACGCAGTATTTT.

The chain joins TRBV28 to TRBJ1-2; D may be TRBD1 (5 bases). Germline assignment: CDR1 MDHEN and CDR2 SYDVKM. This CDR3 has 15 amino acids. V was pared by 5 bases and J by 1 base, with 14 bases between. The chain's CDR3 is CASSLGAQYNYGYTF. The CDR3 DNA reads TGTGCCAGCAGTCTTGGGGCCCAGTATAACTATGGCTACACCTTC.

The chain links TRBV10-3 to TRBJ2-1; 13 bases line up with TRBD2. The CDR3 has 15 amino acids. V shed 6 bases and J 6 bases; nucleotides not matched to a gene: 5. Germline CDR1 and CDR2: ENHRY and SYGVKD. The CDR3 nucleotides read TGTGCCATCAGCGAACTAGCGGGAGGGCCCAATGAGCAGTTCTTC. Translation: CAISELAGGPNEQFF.

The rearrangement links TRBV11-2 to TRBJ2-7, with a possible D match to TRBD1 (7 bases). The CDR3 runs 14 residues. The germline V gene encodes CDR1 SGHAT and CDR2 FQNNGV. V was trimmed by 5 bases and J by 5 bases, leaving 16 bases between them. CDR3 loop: CASSAGQLGDEQYF. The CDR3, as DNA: TGTGCCAGCAGCGCGGGACAGTTGGGTGACGAGCAGTACTTC.

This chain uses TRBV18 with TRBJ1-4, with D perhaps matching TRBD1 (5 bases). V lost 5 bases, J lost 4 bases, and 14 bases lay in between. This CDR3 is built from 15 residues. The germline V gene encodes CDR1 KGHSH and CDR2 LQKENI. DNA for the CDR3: TGTGCCAGCTCAACTTCGGGCGGGGGTAATGAAAAACTGTTTTTT. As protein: CASSTSGGGNEKLFF.

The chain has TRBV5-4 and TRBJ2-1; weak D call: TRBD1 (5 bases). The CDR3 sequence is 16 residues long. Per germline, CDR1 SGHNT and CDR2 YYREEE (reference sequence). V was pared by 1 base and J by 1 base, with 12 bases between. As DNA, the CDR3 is TGTGCCAGCAGCTTGAATAGTGGACAATCCTACAATGAGCAGTTCTTC. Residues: CASSLNSGQSYNEQFF.

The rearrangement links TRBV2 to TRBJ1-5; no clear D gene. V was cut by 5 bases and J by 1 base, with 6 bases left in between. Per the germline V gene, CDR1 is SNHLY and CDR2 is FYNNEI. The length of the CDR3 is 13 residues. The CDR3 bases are TGTGCCAGCAGTCTAGACAGCAATCAGCCCCAGCATTTT. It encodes CASSLDSNQPQHF.

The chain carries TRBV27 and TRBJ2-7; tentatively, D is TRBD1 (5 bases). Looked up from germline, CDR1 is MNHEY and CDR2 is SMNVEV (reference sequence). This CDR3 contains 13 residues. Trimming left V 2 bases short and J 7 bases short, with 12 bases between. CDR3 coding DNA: TGTGCCAGCAGTTTAACCCGGACAAGGGAGCAGTACTTC. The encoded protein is CASSLTRTREQYF.

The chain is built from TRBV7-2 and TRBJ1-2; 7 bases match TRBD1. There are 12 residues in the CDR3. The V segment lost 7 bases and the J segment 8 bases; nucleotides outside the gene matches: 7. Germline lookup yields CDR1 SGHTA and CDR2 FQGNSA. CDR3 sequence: CASTRSQGGYTF. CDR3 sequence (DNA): TGTGCCAGCACCCGTTCACAGGGGGGCTACACCTTC.

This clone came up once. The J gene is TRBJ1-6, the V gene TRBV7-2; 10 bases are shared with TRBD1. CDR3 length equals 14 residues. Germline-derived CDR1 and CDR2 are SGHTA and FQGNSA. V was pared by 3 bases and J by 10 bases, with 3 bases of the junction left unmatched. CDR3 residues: CASSFPDRGSPLHF. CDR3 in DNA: TGTGCCAGCAGCTTCCCGGACAGGGGGTCACCCCTCCACTTT.

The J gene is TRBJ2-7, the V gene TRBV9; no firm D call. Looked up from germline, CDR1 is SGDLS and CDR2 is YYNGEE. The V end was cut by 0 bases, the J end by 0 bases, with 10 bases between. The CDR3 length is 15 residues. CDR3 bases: TGTGCCAGCAGCGTAGGTAGTTCAGGCTCCTACGAGCAGTACTTC. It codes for CASSVGSSGSYEQYF.

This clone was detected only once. The CDR3 DNA follows: TGTGCCAGCAGGGAGCATTTTGGGACAAAAAACATTCAGTACTTC. It specifies CASREHFGTKNIQYF. J is TRBJ2-4 and V is TRBV6-5, with D perhaps matching TRBD1 (6 bases). This CDR3 spans 15 amino acids. CDR1 is MNHEY and CDR2 is SVGAGI in the germline V gene. Trimming stripped 6 bases from V and 4 bases from J, with 16 bases between.

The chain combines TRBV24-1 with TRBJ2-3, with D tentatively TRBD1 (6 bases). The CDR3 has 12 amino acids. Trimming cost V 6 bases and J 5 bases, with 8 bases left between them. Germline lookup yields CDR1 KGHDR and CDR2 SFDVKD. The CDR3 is CATSLGGDTQYF. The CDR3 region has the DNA TGTGCCACCAGTTTAGGGGGAGATACGCAGTATTTT.

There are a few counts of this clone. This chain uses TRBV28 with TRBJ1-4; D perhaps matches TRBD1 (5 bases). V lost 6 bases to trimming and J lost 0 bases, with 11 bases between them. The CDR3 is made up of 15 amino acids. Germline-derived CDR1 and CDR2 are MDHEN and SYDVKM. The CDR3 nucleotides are TGTGCCAGCAGGCCCCCACAGGCAACTAATGAAAAACTGTTTTTT. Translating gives CASRPPQATNEKLFF.

CDR3 sequence (DNA): TGTGCCAGCAGCTTAACAGAAAACACTGAAGCTTTCTTT. It yields the protein CASSLTENTEAFF. V usage is TRBV7-6 and J usage is TRBJ1-1; no firm D call. The CDR3 spans 13 residues. Germline V gene data show CDR1 as SGHVS and CDR2 as FNYEAQ. The V end was cut by 2 bases, the J end by 2 bases, with 6 bases between.

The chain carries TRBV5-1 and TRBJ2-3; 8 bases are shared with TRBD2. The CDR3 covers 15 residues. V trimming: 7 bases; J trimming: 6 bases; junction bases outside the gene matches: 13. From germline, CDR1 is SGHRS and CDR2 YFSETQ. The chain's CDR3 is CASVQDGGARDTQYF. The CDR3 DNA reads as TGCGCCAGCGTCCAGGACGGGGGGGCCAGGGATACGCAGTATTTT.

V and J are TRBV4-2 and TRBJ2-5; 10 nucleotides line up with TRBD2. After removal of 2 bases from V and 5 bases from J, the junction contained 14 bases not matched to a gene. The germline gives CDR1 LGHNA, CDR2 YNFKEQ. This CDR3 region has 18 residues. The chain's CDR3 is CASSQSQSSGGARETQYF. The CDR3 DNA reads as TGTGCCAGCAGCCAAAGCCAATCGAGCGGGGGGGCCAGGGAGACCCAGTACTTC.

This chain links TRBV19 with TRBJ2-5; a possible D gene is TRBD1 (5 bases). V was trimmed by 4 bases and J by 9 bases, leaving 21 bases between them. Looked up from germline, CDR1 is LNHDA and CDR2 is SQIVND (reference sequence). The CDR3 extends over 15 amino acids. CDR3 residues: CASSTNPGPQGAQYF. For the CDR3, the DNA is TGTGCCAGTAGTACAAACCCGGGCCCTCAAGGGGCCCAGTACTTC. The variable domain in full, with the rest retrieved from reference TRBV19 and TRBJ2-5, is DGGITQSPKYLFRKEGQNVTLSCEQNLNHDAMYWYRQDPGQGLRLIYYSQIVNDFQKGDIAEGYSVSREKKESFPLTVTSAQKNPTAFYLCASSTNPGPQGAQYFGPGTRLLVL.

The CDR3 DNA follows: TGTGCCAGCAGCTCCCATGCAGGGGTAGGGGAAAAACTGTTTTTT. It encodes CASSSHAGVGEKLFF. J is TRBJ1-4 and V is TRBV7-9, with a possible D match to TRBD1 (6 bases). This CDR3 contains 15 residues. The germline V gene has CDR1 SEHNR and CDR2 FQNEAQ (reference sequence). Trimming cost V 4 bases and J 8 bases, with 17 bases left between them.

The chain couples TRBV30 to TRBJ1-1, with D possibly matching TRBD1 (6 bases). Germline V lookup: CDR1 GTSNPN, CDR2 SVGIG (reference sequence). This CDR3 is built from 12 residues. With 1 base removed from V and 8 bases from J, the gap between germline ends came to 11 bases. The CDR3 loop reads CAWSGAGTEAFF. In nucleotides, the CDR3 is TGTGCCTGGAGTGGGGCCGGGACAGAAGCTTTCTTT.

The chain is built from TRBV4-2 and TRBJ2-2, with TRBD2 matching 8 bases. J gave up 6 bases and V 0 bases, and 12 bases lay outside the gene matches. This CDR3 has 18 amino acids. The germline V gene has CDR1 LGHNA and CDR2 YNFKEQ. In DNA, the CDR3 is TGTGCCAGCAGCCAAGATGTGGCTAGCGGGCCGAGCGCCGGGGAGCTGTTTTTT. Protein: CASSQDVASGPSAGELFF.